Below, one T cell receptor beta chain is given with its context. Antigen unknown. Germline-derived CDR1 and CDR2 are KGHSH and LQKENI. The CDR3 contains 16 residues. The V and J ends lost 2 bases and 0 bases respectively, with 11 bases between them. These data belong to a study of OX40 agonist ivuxolimab in advanced cancers. The overall study: The patients received agonistic anti-OX40 (CD134) antibody ivuxolimab. Study findings and constraints: Blood T cells, both CD4+ and CD8+, expanded clonally by week 6 at 0.1 to 3.0 mg/kg. Part of the nonresponder group also had normalized T-cell clonal expansion that was low.

Assay used: immunoSEQ multiplex PCR; TCRdb lists only in-frame clones, some missing. The sample yields fewer than 80,000 clones, 80% to 90% seen once. The chain combines TRBV18 with TRBJ1-3, with D uncertain. This sequence originates from an adult with an advanced solid tumor such as melanoma, head and neck, liver or kidney cancer. Here the sequenced sample was CD4+ or CD8+ T cells sorted from blood, taken in a trial of the OX40 agonist ivuxolimab. The CDR3 protein is CASSPRTDTSGNTIYF. In DNA, the CDR3 is TGTGCCAGCTCACCAAGGACCGACACCTCTGGAAACACCATATATTTT.